The text below deals with one T cell receptor beta chain. Its antigen is unknown. These data belong to a study of T cells after yellow fever vaccination. General study results and limits: Clones from primary vaccination mostly reappeared after the booster (96% CD4, less than 90% CD8). Abundant bulk-population clonotypes could contaminate the FACS-sorted repertoires. Clonotype sharing between CD4 and CD8 compartments was small.

Trimming stripped 7 bases from V and 2 bases from J, with 5 bases between. Germline V gene data show CDR1 as SNHLY and CDR2 as FYNNEI. This CDR3 region has 12 residues. Generation of TCR cDNA used 5'RACE template switching (which added a universal primer site and UMIs). A single record per CDR3 protein comes from TCRdb applying MiXCR to the 5' RACE reads. The sample gives around 340,000 distinct CDR3 sequences, approximately 13% of which show up once; roughly 3.1% is in the top ten. This sequence joins TRBV2 and TRBJ2-2; no clear D gene. This material consisted of CD4+ T cells sorted from PBMCs, taken 15 days after the yellow fever booster vaccination. This TCR derives from a young man who received the YFV17D yellow fever vaccine. CDR3 residues: CASIANTGELFF. Here the CDR3 DNA reads TGTGCCAGCATCGCAAACACCGGGGAGCTGTTTTTT.